The text below deals with one T cell receptor (beta chain). Its antigen is as yet unknown. cDNA libraries for TCR alpha and TCR beta, carrying sample barcodes and UMIs, came from 5'RACE with constant-segment primers. TCRdb independently ran MiXCR on the 5' RACE reads; one entry per CDR3 protein. The sample has about 160,000 distinct CDR3 sequences, roughly 31% seen once. These data belong to a study of T-cell memory formation after mild COVID-19. Study overall: TCR clusters mostly belonged to single donors.

Study-wide results and limits: Pre-infection memory already had some responding clones, implying cross-reactive memory joined. Among contracting clones, CD4+ were mainly CM/EM and CD8+ enriched in EMRA.

Per the germline V gene, CDR1 is SGHAT and CDR2 is FQNNGV. This CDR3 comprises 12 residues. The V and J ends lost 6 bases and 7 bases respectively, with 11 bases between them. The V gene is TRBV11-2, the J gene TRBJ2-3; D remains ambiguous. Sequences were obtained from PBMCs or a T cell subset sorted from them (not recorded which). The receptor was derived from an adult woman who had mild COVID-19 (a few samples of this study predate the infection). Cell type and time point are not known. The chain's CDR3 is CASSRQANTQYF. For the CDR3, the DNA is TGTGCCAGCAGTCGGCAAGCGAATACGCAGTATTTT.